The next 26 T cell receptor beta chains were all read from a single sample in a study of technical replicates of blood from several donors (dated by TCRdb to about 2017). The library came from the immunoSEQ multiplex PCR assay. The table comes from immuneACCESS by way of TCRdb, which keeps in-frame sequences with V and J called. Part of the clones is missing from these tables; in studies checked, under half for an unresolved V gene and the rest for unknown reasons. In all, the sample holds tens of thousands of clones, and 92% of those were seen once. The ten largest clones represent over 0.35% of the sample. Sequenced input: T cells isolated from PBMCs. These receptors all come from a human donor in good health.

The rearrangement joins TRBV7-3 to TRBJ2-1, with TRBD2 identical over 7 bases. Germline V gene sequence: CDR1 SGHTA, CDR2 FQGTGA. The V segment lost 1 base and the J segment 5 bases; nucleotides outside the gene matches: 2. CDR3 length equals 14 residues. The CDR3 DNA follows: TGTGCCAGCAGCTTAAATGCGGGAGACAATGAGCAGTTCTTC. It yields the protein CASSLNAGDNEQFF.

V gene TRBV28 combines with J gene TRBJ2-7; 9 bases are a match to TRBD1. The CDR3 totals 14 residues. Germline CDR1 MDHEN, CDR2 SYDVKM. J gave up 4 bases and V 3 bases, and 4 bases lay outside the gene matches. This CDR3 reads CASSFAGQGYEQYF. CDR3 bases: TGTGCCAGCAGTTTCGCGGGACAGGGTTACGAGCAGTACTTC.

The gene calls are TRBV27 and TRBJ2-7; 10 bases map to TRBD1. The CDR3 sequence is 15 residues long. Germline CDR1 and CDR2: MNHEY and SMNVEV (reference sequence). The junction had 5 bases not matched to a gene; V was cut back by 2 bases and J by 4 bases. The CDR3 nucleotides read TGTGCCAGCAGTTTAGGGACAGGGGTTTCTTACGAGCAGTACTTC. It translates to CASSLGTGVSYEQYF.

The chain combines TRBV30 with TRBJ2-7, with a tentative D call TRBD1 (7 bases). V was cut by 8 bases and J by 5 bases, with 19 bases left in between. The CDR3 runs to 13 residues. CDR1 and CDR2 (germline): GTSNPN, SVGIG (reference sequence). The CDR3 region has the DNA TGTGCCACAACGGCAGGGGGGTTGAACGAGCAGTACTTC. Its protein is CATTAGGLNEQYF.

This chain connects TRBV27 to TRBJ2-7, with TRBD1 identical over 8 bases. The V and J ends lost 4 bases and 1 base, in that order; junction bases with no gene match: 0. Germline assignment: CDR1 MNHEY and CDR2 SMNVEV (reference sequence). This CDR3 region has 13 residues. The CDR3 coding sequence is TGTGCCAGCAGTTGGGACAGGTCCTACGAGCAGTACTTC. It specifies CASSWDRSYEQYF.

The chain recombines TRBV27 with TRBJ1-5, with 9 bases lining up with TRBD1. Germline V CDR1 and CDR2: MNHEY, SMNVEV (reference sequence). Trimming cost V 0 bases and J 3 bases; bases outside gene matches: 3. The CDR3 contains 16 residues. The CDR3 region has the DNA TGTGCCAGCAGTTTATCTAGGACAGGGGACAATCAGCCCCAGCATTTT. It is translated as CASSLSRTGDNQPQHF.

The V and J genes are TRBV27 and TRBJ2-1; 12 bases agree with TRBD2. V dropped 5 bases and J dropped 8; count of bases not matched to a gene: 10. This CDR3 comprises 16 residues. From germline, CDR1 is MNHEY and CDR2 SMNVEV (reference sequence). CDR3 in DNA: TGTGCCAGCAGTGAAATTCTAGCGGGAGGGCCCCATGAGCAGTTCTTC. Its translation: CASSEILAGGPHEQFF.

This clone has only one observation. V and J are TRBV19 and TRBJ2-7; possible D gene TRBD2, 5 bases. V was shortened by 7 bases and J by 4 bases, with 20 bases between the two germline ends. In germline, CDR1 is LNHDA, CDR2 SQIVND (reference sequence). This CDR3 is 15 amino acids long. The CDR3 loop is CASKISPSGPYEQYF. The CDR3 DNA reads TGTGCCAGTAAAATAAGCCCCAGCGGCCCATACGAGCAGTACTTC. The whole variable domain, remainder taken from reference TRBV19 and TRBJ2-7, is DGGITQSPKYLFRKEGQNVTLSCEQNLNHDAMYWYRQDPGQGLRLIYYSQIVNDFQKGDIAEGYSVSREKKESFPLTVTSAQKNPTAFYLCASKISPSGPYEQYFGPGTRLTVT.

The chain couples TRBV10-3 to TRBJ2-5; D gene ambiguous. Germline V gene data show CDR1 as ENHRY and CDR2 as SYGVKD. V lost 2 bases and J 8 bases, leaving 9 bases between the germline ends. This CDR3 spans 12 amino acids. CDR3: CAISEASPTQYF. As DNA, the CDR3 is TGTGCCATCAGTGAGGCTAGTCCAACCCAGTACTTC.

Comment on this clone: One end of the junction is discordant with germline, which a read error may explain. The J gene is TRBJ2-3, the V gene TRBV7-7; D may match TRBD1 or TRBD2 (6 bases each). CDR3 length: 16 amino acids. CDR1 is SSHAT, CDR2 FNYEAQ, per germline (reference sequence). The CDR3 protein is CASSLGGPGSTDTQYF. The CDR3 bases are TGTGCTAGCAGCTTAGGGGGGCCAGGGAGCACAGATACGCAGTATTTT.

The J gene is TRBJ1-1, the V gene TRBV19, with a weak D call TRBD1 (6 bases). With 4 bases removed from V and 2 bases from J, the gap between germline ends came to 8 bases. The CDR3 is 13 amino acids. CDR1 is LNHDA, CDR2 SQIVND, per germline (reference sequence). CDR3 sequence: CASSTRGNTEAFF. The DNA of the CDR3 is TGTGCCAGTAGTACCAGGGGTAACACTGAAGCTTTCTTT. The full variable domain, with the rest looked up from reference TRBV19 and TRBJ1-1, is DGGITQSPKYLFRKEGQNVTLSCEQNLNHDAMYWYRQDPGQGLRLIYYSQIVNDFQKGDIAEGYSVSREKKESFPLTVTSAQKNPTAFYLCASSTRGNTEAFFGQGTRLTVV.

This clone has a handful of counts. CDR3 in amino acids: CASRPQEGPTGELFF. The CDR3 nucleotides are TGTGCCAGTAGACCCCAGGAGGGCCCCACCGGGGAGCTGTTTTTT. This rearrangement joins TRBV19 to TRBJ2-2; tentatively, D is TRBD2 (6 bases). Trimming pared 6 bases from V and 4 bases from J, leaving 15 bases between. CDR1 LNHDA and CDR2 SQIVND come from the germline V gene (reference sequence). The CDR3 consists of 15 residues.

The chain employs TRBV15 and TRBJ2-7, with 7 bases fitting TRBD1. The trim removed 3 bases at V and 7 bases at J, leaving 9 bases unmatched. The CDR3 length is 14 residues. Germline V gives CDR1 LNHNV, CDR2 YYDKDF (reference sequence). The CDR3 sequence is CATSRDRTPWEQYF. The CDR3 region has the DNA TGTGCCACCAGCAGGGACAGGACCCCTTGGGAGCAGTACTTC.

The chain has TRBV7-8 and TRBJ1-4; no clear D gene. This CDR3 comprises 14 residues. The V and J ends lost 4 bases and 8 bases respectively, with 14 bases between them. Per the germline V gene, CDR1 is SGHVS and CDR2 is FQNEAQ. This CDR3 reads CASSWEPGREKLFF. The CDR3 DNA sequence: TGTGCCAGCAGCTGGGAACCGGGGAGAGAAAAACTGTTTTTT.

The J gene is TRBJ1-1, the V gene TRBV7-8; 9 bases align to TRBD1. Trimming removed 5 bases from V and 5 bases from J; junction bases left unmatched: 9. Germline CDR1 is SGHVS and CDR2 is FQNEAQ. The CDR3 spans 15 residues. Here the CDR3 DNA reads TGTGCCAGCAGCCGACTACCTGGACAGGGGACTGAAGCTTTCTTT. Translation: CASSRLPGQGTEAFF.

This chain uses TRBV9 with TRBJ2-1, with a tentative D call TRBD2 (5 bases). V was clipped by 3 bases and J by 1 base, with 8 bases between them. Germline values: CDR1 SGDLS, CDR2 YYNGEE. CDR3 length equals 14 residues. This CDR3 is CASSALASYNEQFF. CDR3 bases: TGTGCCAGCAGCGCGCTAGCATCCTACAATGAGCAGTTCTTC.

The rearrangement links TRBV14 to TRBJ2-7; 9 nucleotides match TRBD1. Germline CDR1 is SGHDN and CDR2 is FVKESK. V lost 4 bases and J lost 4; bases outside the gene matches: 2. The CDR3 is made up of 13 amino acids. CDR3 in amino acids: CASSPGTGYEQYF. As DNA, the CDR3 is TGTGCCAGCAGCCCCGGGACAGGGTACGAGCAGTACTTC. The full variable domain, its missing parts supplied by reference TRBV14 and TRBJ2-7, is EAGVTQFPSHSVIEKGQTVTLRCDPISGHDNLYWYRRVMGKEIKFLLHFVKESKQDESGMPNNRFLAERTGGTYSTLKVQPAELEDSGVYFCASSPGTGYEQYFGPGTRLTVT.

As DNA, the CDR3 is TGTGCCTGGAGTGCCGGGACTAGCGCTAGCACAGATACGCAGTATTTT. Its translation: CAWSAGTSASTDTQYF. This chain joins TRBV30 and TRBJ2-3, with 10 positions matching TRBD2. The CDR3 has 16 amino acids. Germline V gene lookup returns CDR1 GTSNPN and CDR2 SVGIG (reference sequence). The J segment lost 0 bases and the V segment lost 1 base, leaving 4 bases of the junction unmatched.

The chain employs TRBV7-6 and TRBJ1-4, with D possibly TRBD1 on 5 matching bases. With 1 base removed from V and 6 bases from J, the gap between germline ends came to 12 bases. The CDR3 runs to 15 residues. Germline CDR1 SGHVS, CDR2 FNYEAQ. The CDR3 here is CASSLVPGDDEKLFF. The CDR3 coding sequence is TGTGCCAGCAGCTTAGTGCCGGGGGACGATGAAAAACTGTTTTTT. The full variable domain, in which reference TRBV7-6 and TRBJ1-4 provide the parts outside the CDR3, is GAGVSQSPRYKVTKRGQDVALRCDPISGHVSLYWYRQALGQGPEFLTYFNYEAQQDKSGLPNDRFSAERPEGSISTLTIQRTEQRDSAMYRCASSLVPGDDEKLFFGSGTQLSVL.

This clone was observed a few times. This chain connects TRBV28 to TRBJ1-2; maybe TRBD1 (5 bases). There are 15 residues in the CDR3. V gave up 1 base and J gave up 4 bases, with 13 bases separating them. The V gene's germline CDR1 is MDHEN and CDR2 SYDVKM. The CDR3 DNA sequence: TGTGCCAGCAGTTTATCTTTGGGGGGGAGCTATGGCTACACCTTC. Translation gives CASSLSLGGSYGYTF.

CDR3 coding DNA: TGTGCCAGCAGCGTGGGACAGACAAGGGGAAACACCATATATTTT. Its translation is CASSVGQTRGNTIYF. V and J are TRBV9 and TRBJ1-3; 7 bases agree with TRBD1. J lost 4 bases, V lost 2 bases, and 6 bases had no gene match. The CDR3 is 15 residues long. Germline V gene sequence: CDR1 SGDLS, CDR2 YYNGEE. The full variable domain, completed using reference TRBV9 and TRBJ1-3, is DSGVTQTPKHLITATGQRVTLRCSPRSGDLSVYWYQQSLDQGLQFLIQYYNGEERAKGNILERFSAQQFPDLHSELNLSSLELGDSALYFCASSVGQTRGNTIYFGEGSWLTVV.

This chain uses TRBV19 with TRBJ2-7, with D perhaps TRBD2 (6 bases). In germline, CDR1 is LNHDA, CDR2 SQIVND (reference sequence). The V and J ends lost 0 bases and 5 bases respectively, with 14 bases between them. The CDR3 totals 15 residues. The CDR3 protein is CASSIDSATSDEQYF. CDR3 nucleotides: TGTGCCAGTAGTATAGATAGCGCGACTAGTGACGAGCAGTACTTC.

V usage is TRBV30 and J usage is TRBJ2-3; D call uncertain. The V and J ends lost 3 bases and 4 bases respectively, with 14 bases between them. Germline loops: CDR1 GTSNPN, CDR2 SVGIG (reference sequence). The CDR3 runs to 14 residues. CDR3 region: CAWRSLGAADTQYF. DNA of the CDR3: TGTGCCTGGAGGTCTCTAGGCGCGGCAGATACGCAGTATTTT.

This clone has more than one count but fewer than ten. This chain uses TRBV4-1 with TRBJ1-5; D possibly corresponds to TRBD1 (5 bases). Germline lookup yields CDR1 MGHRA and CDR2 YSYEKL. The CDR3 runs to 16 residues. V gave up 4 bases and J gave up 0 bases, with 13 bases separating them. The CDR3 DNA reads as TGCGCCAGCAGCCCCATTTCAGGGTATAGCAATCAGCCCCAGCATTTT. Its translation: CASSPISGYSNQPQHF.

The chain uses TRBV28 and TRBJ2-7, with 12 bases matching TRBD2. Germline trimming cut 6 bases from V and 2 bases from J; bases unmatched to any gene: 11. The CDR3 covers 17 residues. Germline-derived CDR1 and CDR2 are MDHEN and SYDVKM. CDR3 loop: CASSTGLAGRLAYEQYF. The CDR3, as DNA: TGTGCCAGCAGCACCGGACTAGCGGGACGTTTGGCCTACGAGCAGTACTTC.

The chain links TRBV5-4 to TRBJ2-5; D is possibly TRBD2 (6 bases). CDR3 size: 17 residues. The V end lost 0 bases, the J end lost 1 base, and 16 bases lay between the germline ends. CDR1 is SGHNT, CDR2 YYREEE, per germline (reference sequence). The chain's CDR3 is CASSLGLGGSPQETQYF. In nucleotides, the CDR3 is TGTGCCAGCAGCTTGGGGCTTGGGGGGTCCCCCCAAGAGACCCAGTACTTC.